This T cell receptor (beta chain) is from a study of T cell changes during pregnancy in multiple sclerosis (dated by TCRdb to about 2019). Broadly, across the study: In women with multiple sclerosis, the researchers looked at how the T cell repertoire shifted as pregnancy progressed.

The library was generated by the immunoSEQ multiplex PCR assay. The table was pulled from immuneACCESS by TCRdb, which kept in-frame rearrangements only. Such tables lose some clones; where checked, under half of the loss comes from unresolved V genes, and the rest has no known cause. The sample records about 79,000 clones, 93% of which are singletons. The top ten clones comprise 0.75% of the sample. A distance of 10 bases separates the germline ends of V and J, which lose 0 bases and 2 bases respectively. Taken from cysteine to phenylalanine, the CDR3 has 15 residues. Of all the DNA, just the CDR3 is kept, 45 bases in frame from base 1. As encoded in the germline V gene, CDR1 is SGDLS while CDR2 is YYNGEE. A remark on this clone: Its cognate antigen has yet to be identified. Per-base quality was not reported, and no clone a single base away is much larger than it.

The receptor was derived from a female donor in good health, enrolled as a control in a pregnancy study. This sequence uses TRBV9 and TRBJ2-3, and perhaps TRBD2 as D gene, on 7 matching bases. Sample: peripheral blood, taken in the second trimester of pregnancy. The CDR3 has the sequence CASSVGGGPTDTQYF. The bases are TGTGCCAGCAGCGTAGGGGGGGGCCCCACAGATACGCAGTATTTT.